This record covers a single T cell receptor (beta chain). CDR3 length: 16 residues. Per germline, CDR1 LGHDT and CDR2 YNNKEL (reference sequence). V was shortened by 1 base and J by 4 bases, with 16 bases between the two germline ends. These data are taken from a study of T-cell reconstitution after alpha-beta-depleted transplantation in children. TCRbeta library construction was performed incorporating unique molecular identifiers. Using its own MiXCR run on the PCR reads, TCRdb lists one record per CDR3 protein. Of roughly 500,000 distinct CDR3 sequences listed, approximately 29% are singletons. The material sequenced was PBMCs from the stem cell graft donor, taken from the stem cell graft. The TCR sequence derives from a human donor who donated a stem cell graft to a child with aplastic anemia. V is TRBV3-1 and J is TRBJ1-1, with unresolved D. The CDR3 region has the DNA TGTGCCAGCAGCCAAGTCGGTCAATCCTCGGGCACTGAAGCTTTCTTT. Translated, it gives CASSQVGQSSGTEAFF.